This T cell receptor beta chain was recovered during a study of OX40 agonist ivuxolimab in advanced cancers. Using immunoSEQ multiplex PCR, the repertoire was profiled, and TCRdb retains in-frame clones only, with some absent. The profile shows more than 50,000 clones, about 90% of them singletons. Patients were excluded for autoimmune disease history or systemic immunosuppression. The germline V gene encodes CDR1 MGHRA and CDR2 YSYEKL. The CDR3 extends over 16 amino acids. Trimming pared 4 bases from V and 5 bases from J, leaving 20 bases between. This receptor was identified in an adult with an advanced solid tumor such as melanoma, head and neck, liver or kidney cancer. The rearrangement links TRBV4-1 to TRBJ2-5; tentatively, D is TRBD2 (6 bases). Sequences were derived from CD4+ or CD8+ T cells sorted from blood, sampled in a trial of the OX40 agonist ivuxolimab. The CDR3 protein is CASSLIGGAAGETQYF. In DNA form, the CDR3 reads TGCGCCAGCAGCCTAATCGGAGGGGCTGCGGGGGAGACCCAGTACTTC.